These 30 T cell receptor beta chains share one sample of origin, sequenced in a study of beta chain features in type 1 diabetes. General observations from the study: Patients with Type 1 diabetes showed moderately but significantly shorter TCRB CDR3s in all four CD4+ subsets.

These receptors have no known antigen. The entirety of the isolated RNA underwent reverse transcription, so expressed TCRB transcripts were sequenced. The assay was immunoSEQ multiplex PCR, and TCRdb's table has in-frame clones only and misses some. Here the sample spans around 250,000 clones, around 14% being singletons. Sequenced sample: naive CD4+ T cells from blood. These receptors all stem from a man aged 30-40 years with type 1 diabetes.

There are a few counts of this clone. The chain has TRBV7-9 and TRBJ1-3; 10 nucleotides match TRBD1. Unmatched junction bases numbered 9, after V lost 3 bases and J lost 16 bases. CDR1 and CDR2 from the germline V gene are SEHNR and FQNEAQ (reference sequence). This CDR3 has 13 residues. For the CDR3, the DNA is TGTGCCAGCAGCTTCGATGGGACAGGGGAAAGGTATTTT. Translated: CASSFDGTGERYF.

This chain joins TRBV7-2 and TRBJ2-7, with TRBD2 matching 12 bases. This CDR3 has 16 residues. After removal of 3 bases from V and 3 bases from J, the junction contained 6 bases not matched to a gene. Germline V lookup: CDR1 SGHTA, CDR2 FQGNSA. Written as DNA, the CDR3 is TGTGCCAGCAGCTTTCGGACTAGCGGGATTGTCTACGAGCAGTACTTC. It specifies CASSFRTSGIVYEQYF.

The rearrangement joins TRBV21-1 to TRBJ1-5; TRBD1, as called in the table, went unchecked against the DNA. TRBV21-1 is assigned pseudogene status. The CDR3 loop spans 17 amino acids. The CDR3 reads CASSQRKKRQGNQPQHF. The CDR3 nucleotides are TGTGCCAGCAGCCAAAGGAAAAAGCGACAGGGTAATCAGCCCCAGCATTTT.

The chain uses TRBV10-3 and TRBJ2-7; 9 bases align to TRBD1. The CDR3 loop spans 16 amino acids. Germline assignment: CDR1 ENHRY and CDR2 SYGVKD. Germline trimming cut 2 bases from V and 3 bases from J; bases unmatched to any gene: 8. CDR3 amino acids: CAISERTGVSSYEQYF. CDR3 sequence (DNA): TGTGCCATCAGTGAGCGGACAGGGGTCTCAAGCTACGAGCAGTACTTC.

In this sample, this clone turned up a few times. This chain links TRBV6-5 with TRBJ1-1, with 7 bases identical to TRBD1. CDR1 is MNHEY and CDR2 is SVGAGI in the germline V gene. This CDR3 has 16 residues. V shed 2 bases, J shed 4 bases, and the junction held 10 bases outside the gene matches. The chain's CDR3 is CASSYTWSRTGTEAFF. The CDR3 DNA follows: TGTGCCAGCAGTTACACGTGGTCTCGGACAGGCACTGAAGCTTTCTTT.

The rearrangement uses TRBV21-1 and TRBJ1-1; the table's D call of TRBD1 was not tested on the DNA. TRBV21-1 has pseudogene status. This CDR3 has 15 amino acids. This CDR3 reads CASSKLAGMTTEAFF. The CDR3 region has the DNA TGTGCCAGCAGCAAACTGGCAGGAATGACCACTGAAGCTTTCTTT.

In its sample, this clone was seen a few times. The rearrangement joins TRBV19 to TRBJ1-2; TRBD1 is a possible D gene (6 bases). Per the germline V gene, CDR1 is LNHDA and CDR2 is SQIVND (reference sequence). This CDR3 has 15 residues. V lost 6 bases and J lost 3, with 17 bases in between. CDR3: CASSQQGFGDYGYTF. DNA of the CDR3: TGTGCCAGTAGCCAACAGGGCTTTGGGGACTATGGCTACACCTTC.

This rearrangement joins TRBV30 to TRBJ1-1; weak D call: TRBD1 (5 bases). This CDR3 is built from 14 residues. V was cut by 0 bases and J by 6 bases, with 14 bases left in between. Germline V gene lookup returns CDR1 GTSNPN and CDR2 SVGIG (reference sequence). The CDR3 DNA follows: TGTGCCTGGAGTGTAGGCAGGGTGGGCTCTGAAGCTTTCTTT. Protein product: CAWSVGRVGSEAFF.

A few counts support this clone. CDR3 region: CASSSEAGGTTGELFF. DNA of the CDR3: TGCGCCAGCAGCTCCGAAGCGGGAGGCACCACCGGGGAGCTGTTTTTT. This chain links TRBV5-1 with TRBJ2-2, with 9 bases lining up with TRBD2. The CDR3 loop spans 16 amino acids. Losses at the gene ends were 3 bases for V and 4 bases for J; bases not matched to a gene: 7. The germline V gene encodes CDR1 SGHRS and CDR2 YFSETQ.

The chain recombines TRBV27 with TRBJ2-7, with D perhaps matching TRBD1 (6 bases). The V end lost 8 bases, the J end lost 0 bases, and 14 bases lay between the germline ends. Germline-derived CDR1 and CDR2 are MNHEY and SMNVEV (reference sequence). This CDR3 is built from 14 residues. CDR3 sequence reads: CASQRDTISYEQYF. Here the CDR3 DNA reads TGTGCCAGCCAAAGGGACACTATCTCCTACGAGCAGTACTTC.

This chain joins TRBV5-1 and TRBJ2-3, with a weak D call TRBD1 (5 bases). V lost 1 base and J lost 2, with 11 bases in between. Germline-derived CDR1 and CDR2 are SGHRS and YFSETQ. The CDR3 contains 15 residues. The CDR3 DNA sequence: TGCGCCAGCAGCTTGAATGGCAGGGTCACAGATACGCAGTATTTT. This codes for CASSLNGRVTDTQYF.

This clone was seen a handful of times. This sequence joins TRBV11-3 and TRBJ2-7; 8 positions match TRBD1. Trimming at V came to 3 bases and at J to 3 bases, leaving 10 bases not matched to a gene. Germline V CDR1 and CDR2: SGHNT, YENEEA. The CDR3 has 16 amino acids. DNA of the CDR3: TGTGCCAGCAGCTTCCCGGCGGGACAGGTGATCTACGAGCAGTACTTC. As protein: CASSFPAGQVIYEQYF.

The chain uses TRBV5-6 and TRBJ1-1, with 8 positions matching TRBD1. V was pared by 0 bases and J by 5 bases, with 3 bases of the junction left unmatched. Germline CDR1 is SGHDT and CDR2 is YYEEEE. The CDR3 sequence is 14 residues long. CDR3 loop: CASSLGQGLTEAFF. CDR3 sequence (DNA): TGTGCCAGCAGCTTGGGACAGGGGTTAACTGAAGCTTTCTTT.

V usage is TRBV5-1 and J usage is TRBJ2-3, with unresolved D. From germline, CDR1 is SGHRS and CDR2 YFSETQ. V was pared by 4 bases and J by 4 bases, with 16 bases between. This CDR3 contains 15 residues. The CDR3 DNA sequence: TGCGCCAGCAGCCCGGAGTACCCGCGAGCAGATACGCAGTATTTT. Protein product: CASSPEYPRADTQYF.

This clone was detected a few times. V usage is TRBV5-4 and J usage is TRBJ2-3; 7 bases are shared with TRBD1. V lost 4 bases to trimming and J lost 0 bases; unmatched junction nucleotides: 5. Germline CDR1 SGHNT, CDR2 YYREEE (reference sequence). The length of the CDR3 is 15 residues. The CDR3 DNA is TGTGCCAGCAGCGAAGGGACAGCAAGCACAGATACGCAGTATTTT. Encoded protein: CASSEGTASTDTQYF.

This clone occurred a few times. The chain combines TRBV6-1 with TRBJ2-7; 7 nucleotides agree with TRBD1. This CDR3 is built from 14 residues. Germline CDR1 and CDR2: MNHNS and SASEGT. The junction had 5 bases not matched to a gene; V was cut back by 3 bases and J by 3 bases. The CDR3 DNA follows: TGTGCCAGCAGTGATCAGCCAGGGGGCTACGAGCAGTACTTC. It codes for CASSDQPGGYEQYF.

This clone has just a few counts. The chain combines TRBV5-1 with TRBJ2-7, with D possibly TRBD1 on 5 matching bases. Trimming shortened V by 2 bases and J by 0 bases, and 9 bases separated the two germline ends. The CDR3 is 14 amino acids. Germline assignment: CDR1 SGHRS and CDR2 YFSETQ. CDR3 loop: CASSFSRASYEQYF. CDR3 coding DNA: TGCGCCAGCAGCTTCTCCAGGGCCTCCTACGAGCAGTACTTC.

This chain uses TRBV19 with TRBJ1-6; 7 bases line up with TRBD1. V lost 6 bases, J lost 8 bases, and 1 base stayed unmatched. The CDR3 has 12 amino acids. From germline, CDR1 is LNHDA and CDR2 SQIVND (reference sequence). The CDR3 coding sequence is TGTGCCAGTAGCGACAGGGATTCACCCCTCCACTTT. Translating gives CASSDRDSPLHF. Variable domain in full (rest from reference TRBV19 and TRBJ1-6): DGGITQSPKYLFRKEGQNVTLSCEQNLNHDAMYWYRQDPGQGLRLIYYSQIVNDFQKGDIAEGYSVSREKKESFPLTVTSAQKNPTAFYLCASSDRDSPLHFGNGTRLTVT.

This clone was seen a few times. The rearrangement uses TRBV10-3 and TRBJ2-3; 11 nucleotides line up with TRBD2. CDR1 and CDR2 (germline): ENHRY, SYGVKD. The CDR3 extends over 15 amino acids. Trimming cost V 2 bases and J 3 bases; bases outside gene matches: 1. The CDR3 DNA sequence: TGTGCCATCAGTGAGACTAGCGGGGGAACAGATACGCAGTATTTT. Protein: CAISETSGGTDTQYF.

This clone was observed a few times. This chain's CDR3 is CASSVLSAEGANTEAFF. Here the CDR3 DNA reads TGTGCCAGCAGCGTATTAAGCGCGGAGGGGGCGAACACTGAAGCTTTCTTT. V is TRBV9 and J is TRBJ1-1; 7 bases match TRBD1. In germline, CDR1 is SGDLS, CDR2 YYNGEE. V gave up 1 base and J gave up 1 base; unmatched junction bases: 10. This CDR3 is 17 amino acids long.

This clone was counted only a few times. The chain combines TRBV10-3 with TRBJ2-1; TRBD2 matches 11 bases. This CDR3 is built from 15 residues. Losses at the gene ends were 4 bases for V and 5 bases for J; bases not matched to a gene: 4. Germline values: CDR1 ENHRY, CDR2 SYGVKD. In DNA, the CDR3 is TGTGCCATCAGTGCGACTAGCGGGATAAACAATGAGCAGTTCTTC. As protein: CAISATSGINNEQFF.

This clone was seen more than once but under ten times. This chain connects TRBV6-4 to TRBJ2-7; 11 bases align to TRBD2. Germline V gives CDR1 MRHNA, CDR2 SNTAGT. The CDR3 length is 14 residues. After removal of 11 bases from V and 0 bases from J, the junction contained 6 bases not matched to a gene. CDR3 region: CAGGLAVVSYEQYF. The CDR3 DNA reads TGTGCCGGGGGACTAGCGGTCGTCTCCTACGAGCAGTACTTC.

In this sample, this clone turned up a few times. The V call is TRBV4-1, the J call TRBJ1-1, with unresolved D. The V gene lost 0 bases and the J gene lost 11 bases, with 10 bases spanning the gap. Germline loops: CDR1 MGHRA, CDR2 YSYEKL. This CDR3 region has 12 residues. The CDR3 bases are TGCGCCAGCAGCCAAGATCAGATCCGCGCTTTCTTT. Its protein product is CASSQDQIRAFF.

This chain joins TRBV7-7 and TRBJ2-1; tentative D call: TRBD2 (6 bases). This CDR3 has 16 amino acids. The V gene lost 5 bases and the J gene lost 4 bases, with 18 bases spanning the gap. Germline V gene data show CDR1 as SSHAT and CDR2 as FNYEAQ (reference sequence). The DNA for the CDR3 is TGTGCCAGCAGCCCTGGTGGTAGCGGAGCGTACAATGAGCAGTTCTTC. Its translation: CASSPGGSGAYNEQFF.

The CDR3 DNA is TGTGCCAGCCTCCCCGGTGCGTACTCCTACGAGCAGTACTTC. It encodes CASLPGAYSYEQYF. The V and J genes are TRBV2 and TRBJ2-7; D unresolved. The CDR3 runs 14 residues. V was clipped by 8 bases and J by 0 bases, with 14 bases between them. The germline V gene has CDR1 SNHLY and CDR2 FYNNEI.

This clone was seen a few times. V gene TRBV5-4 combines with J gene TRBJ2-5; no definite D call. Germline CDR1 is SGHNT and CDR2 is YYREEE (reference sequence). V lost 1 base and J lost 1, with 5 bases in between. This CDR3 contains 13 residues. In DNA, the CDR3 is TGTGCCAGCAGCTTGCAATCCCAAGAGACCCAGTACTTC. Residues: CASSLQSQETQYF.

This clone was observed a few times. The gene calls are TRBV27 and TRBJ2-5; D not certain. The CDR3 length is 13 residues. V was pared by 5 bases and J by 7 bases, with 14 bases between. In germline, CDR1 is MNHEY, CDR2 SMNVEV (reference sequence). CDR3 sequence: CASSTEIPGTQYF. CDR3 nucleotides: TGTGCCAGCAGTACGGAGATCCCCGGGACCCAGTACTTC.

The chain recombines TRBV7-9 with TRBJ2-5; D not certain. CDR3 length: 16 amino acids. Trimming pared 0 bases from V and 0 bases from J, leaving 11 bases between. Germline-derived CDR1 and CDR2 are SEHNR and FQNEAQ (reference sequence). CDR3 amino acids: CASSLALQPDQETQYF. The CDR3 bases are TGTGCCAGCAGCTTAGCCTTACAACCCGACCAAGAGACCCAGTACTTC.

This clone was observed a handful of times. J is TRBJ1-2 and V is TRBV6-5, with 10 bases identical to TRBD1. The CDR3 is 13 residues long. Germline trimming cut 6 bases from V and 8 bases from J; bases unmatched to any gene: 6. Germline CDR1 is MNHEY and CDR2 is SVGAGI. As DNA, the CDR3 is TGTGCCAGCAGCCGGGGACAGGGGCTGGGCTACACCTTC. It translates to CASSRGQGLGYTF.

This clone was observed a few times. The chain links TRBV15 to TRBJ2-5; 10 bases are shared with TRBD2. Germline trimming cut 0 bases from V and 3 bases from J; bases unmatched to any gene: 4. CDR1 LNHNV and CDR2 YYDKDF come from the germline V gene (reference sequence). The CDR3 consists of 16 residues. CDR3 sequence (DNA): TGTGCCACCAGCAGAGAGGCTAGCGGGGGAAAAGAGACCCAGTACTTC. Encoded protein: CATSREASGGKETQYF.